Following are 30 T cell receptor beta chains from one sample sequenced in a study of blood T cell repertoires in COVID-19. Data came from immunoSEQ multiplex PCR; TCRdb stores just in-frame clones and leaves some out. Among 300,000 to 400,000 clones listed, 90% were seen once. The sequencing sample was made of PBMCs or T cells enriched from blood (not recorded which). The receptors were gathered from a man aged 55-75 years who had recovered from COVID-19.

This rearrangement joins TRBV10-3 to TRBJ1-3; 8 nucleotides align to TRBD1. CDR1 and CDR2 from the germline V gene are ENHRY and SYGVKD. The CDR3 contains 16 residues. The V and J ends lost 10 bases and 0 bases, in that order; junction bases with no gene match: 11. CDR3 sequence: CATTRGTGGSGNTIYF. CDR3 DNA: TGTGCCACCACTAGGGGGACAGGTGGCTCTGGAAACACCATATATTTT.

To note about this clone: Other DNA sequences in this specimen translate into the identical CDR3. The chain uses TRBV11-2 and TRBJ1-1; D ambiguous. V was trimmed by 4 bases and J by 1 base, leaving 7 bases between them. This CDR3 is built from 13 residues. Germline CDR1 and CDR2: SGHAT and FQNNGV. CDR3 sequence (DNA): TGTGCCAGCAGCTATACAGAGAACACTGAAGCTTTCTTT. Amino acid sequence: CASSYTENTEAFF.

CDR3 sequence reads: CASRPGQLNTEAFF. CDR3 nucleotides: TGTGCCAGCCGTCCGGGACAACTGAACACTGAAGCTTTCTTT. J is TRBJ1-1 and V is TRBV27, with D possibly TRBD1 on 6 matching bases. Per germline, CDR1 MNHEY and CDR2 SMNVEV (reference sequence). Trimming left V 8 bases short and J 0 bases short, with 13 bases between. The CDR3 contains 14 residues.

This clone was found once. The chain combines TRBV30 with TRBJ2-7, with D uncertain. CDR3 length equals 12 residues. Germline V CDR1 and CDR2: GTSNPN, SVGIG (reference sequence). V gave up 3 bases and J gave up 5 bases, with 11 bases separating them. The CDR3 region is CAWRAPGNEQYF. For the CDR3, the DNA is TGTGCCTGGAGGGCCCCAGGAAACGAGCAGTACTTC.

The V and J genes are TRBV25-1 and TRBJ2-1; D is perhaps TRBD1 (6 bases). The V and J ends lost 4 bases and 5 bases respectively, with 12 bases between them. The CDR3 spans 14 residues. CDR1 and CDR2 from the germline V gene are MGHDK and SYGVNS. CDR3 amino acids: CASSALGGDNEQFF. CDR3 DNA sequence: TGTGCCAGCAGTGCCCTAGGGGGTGACAATGAGCAGTTCTTC.

This clone was counted a single time. The gene calls are TRBV7-9 and TRBJ2-2; 8 bases are shared with TRBD2. Trimming at V came to 2 bases and at J to 11 bases, leaving 13 bases not matched to a gene. In germline, CDR1 is SEHNR, CDR2 FQNEAQ (reference sequence). The CDR3 sequence is 16 residues long. The CDR3 coding sequence is TGTGCCAGCAGCTTAAAACCCGCTAGCGGGTCGGTTGAGCTGTTTTTT. It encodes CASSLKPASGSVELFF.

This clone has only one observation. The rearrangement links TRBV5-5 to TRBJ1-5; 9 positions agree with TRBD1. The CDR3 has 16 amino acids. The junction had 4 bases not matched to a gene; V was cut back by 2 bases and J by 1 base. Germline lookup yields CDR1 SGHKS and CDR2 YYEKEE (reference sequence). In nucleotides, the CDR3 is TGTGCCAGCAGCTTAGTTGGGACAGGGAGCAATCAGCCCCAGCATTTT. This gives the protein CASSLVGTGSNQPQHF.

The rearrangement joins TRBV28 to TRBJ1-2; D is ambiguous. The germline CDR1 and CDR2 sequences are MDHEN and SYDVKM. There are 12 residues in the CDR3. The V gene lost 4 bases and the J gene lost 2 bases, with 5 bases spanning the gap. In nucleotides, the CDR3 is TGTGCCAGCAGTTCAGGAAACTATGGCTACACCTTC. This gives the protein CASSSGNYGYTF.

The chain uses TRBV9 and TRBJ2-1; D is unclear. Looked up from germline, CDR1 is SGDLS and CDR2 is YYNGEE. V was clipped by 0 bases and J by 6 bases, with 10 bases between them. The CDR3 has 14 residues. CDR3 coding DNA: TGTGCCAGCAGCGTAGCTTCCGGGTTCAATGAGCAGTTCTTC. Its protein is CASSVASGFNEQFF.

The chain recombines TRBV12-3 or TRBV12-4 with TRBJ2-1; no clear D gene. Trimming stripped 5 bases from V and 7 bases from J, with 9 bases between. This CDR3 contains 12 residues. In nucleotides, the CDR3 is TGTGCCAGCAGTGGTCCCGCGAATGAGCAGTTCTTC. This translates into CASSGPANEQFF.

This chain connects TRBV6-5 to TRBJ1-5; D remains unclear. The CDR3 totals 15 residues. With 5 bases removed from V and 4 bases from J, the gap between germline ends came to 15 bases. Germline V gives CDR1 MNHEY, CDR2 SVGAGI. CDR3 sequence (DNA): TGTGCCAGCAGTACCCAGGAGGGCTCGAATCAGCCCCAGCATTTT. Translation: CASSTQEGSNQPQHF.

The genes are TRBV27 and TRBJ2-1; 7 positions match TRBD2. The CDR3 runs 17 residues. The trim removed 2 bases at V and 4 bases at J, leaving 11 bases unmatched. The germline V gene has CDR1 MNHEY and CDR2 SMNVEV (reference sequence). In nucleotides, the CDR3 is TGTGCCAGCAGTTTACGATATCCGAGCGGGGTATACAATGAGCAGTTCTTC. Translating it yields CASSLRYPSGVYNEQFF.

The rearrangement uses TRBV7-3 and TRBJ2-1; 8 nucleotides line up with TRBD2. The length of the CDR3 is 17 residues. The ends lost 2 bases at V and 4 bases at J; junction bases unmatched: 10. Per germline, CDR1 SGHTA and CDR2 FQGTGA. The CDR3 region is CASSLYPSEREYNEQFF. The CDR3 coding sequence is TGTGCCAGCAGCTTATACCCTTCTGAGCGGGAGTACAATGAGCAGTTCTTC.

This chain uses TRBV6-5 with TRBJ1-2; D is unresolved. V was pared by 0 bases and J by 8 bases, with 10 bases between. Germline V CDR1 and CDR2: MNHEY, SVGAGI. This CDR3 spans 13 amino acids. The CDR3 DNA follows: TGTGCCAGCAGTTACTCGATGACTGGAGGCTACACCTTC. Residues: CASSYSMTGGYTF.

This clone was seen more than once but under ten times. The chain employs TRBV7-9 and TRBJ1-3, with unresolved D. This CDR3 has 15 amino acids. V was pared by 5 bases and J by 8 bases, with 19 bases between. The germline V gene has CDR1 SEHNR and CDR2 FQNEAQ (reference sequence). The CDR3 spells CASSPRLLKSDTIYF. The CDR3 DNA reads TGTGCCAGCAGCCCAAGACTGCTGAAGTCGGACACCATATATTTT. Full variable domain (outside the CDR3, taken from reference TRBV7-9 and TRBJ1-3): DTGVSQNPRHKITKRGQNVTFRCDPISEHNRLYWYRQTLGQGPEFLTYFQNEAQLEKSRLLSDRFSAERPKGSFSTLEIQRTEQGDSAMYLCASSPRLLKSDTIYFGEGSWLTVV.

The gene calls are TRBV9 and TRBJ2-1; 9 bases align to TRBD2. Looked up from germline, CDR1 is SGDLS and CDR2 is YYNGEE. Losses at the gene ends were 2 bases for V and 6 bases for J; bases not matched to a gene: 6. The CDR3 is made up of 15 amino acids. CDR3 nucleotide sequence: TGTGCCAGCAGCGTTAGCGGGGGCCCTTCCAATGAGCAGTTCTTC. The encoded protein is CASSVSGGPSNEQFF.

For this clone: This sample includes further DNA sequences coding for the same CDR3. The V call is TRBV5-1, the J call TRBJ1-6; D unclear. Trimming stripped 5 bases from V and 10 bases from J, with 13 bases between. Germline lookup yields CDR1 SGHRS and CDR2 YFSETQ. This CDR3 is 13 amino acids long. The DNA for the CDR3 is TGCGCCAGCAGTCTGGCGGGCCGATCACCCCTCCACTTT. This gives the protein CASSLAGRSPLHF. The full variable domain, in which reference TRBV5-1 and TRBJ1-6 provide the parts outside the CDR3, is KAGVTQTPRYLIKTRGQQVTLSCSPISGHRSVSWYQQTPGQGLQFLFEYFSETQRNKGNFPGRFSGRQFSNSRSEMNVSTLELGDSALYLCASSLAGRSPLHFGNGTRLTVT.

CDR3 nucleotide sequence: TGTGCCAGAAACGTCCCTTATTCGGCCCTCCACTTT. Protein sequence: CARNVPYSALHF. V is TRBV7-5 and J is TRBJ1-6. TRBV7-5 has pseudogene status. The CDR3 is 12 amino acids.

The chain employs TRBV7-9 and TRBJ2-7, with 11 bases aligning to TRBD2. Trimming took 6 bases from V and 4 from J; bases not matched to a gene: 8. The CDR3 is 15 amino acids. In germline, CDR1 is SEHNR, CDR2 FQNEAQ (reference sequence). The CDR3 sequence: CASSLMGLAEYEQYF. The CDR3 DNA reads as TGTGCCAGCAGTCTTATGGGACTAGCGGAATACGAGCAGTACTTC. Variable domain in full (rest from reference TRBV7-9 and TRBJ2-7): DTGVSQNPRHKITKRGQNVTFRCDPISEHNRLYWYRQTLGQGPEFLTYFQNEAQLEKSRLLSDRFSAERPKGSFSTLEIQRTEQGDSAMYLCASSLMGLAEYEQYFGPGTRLTVT.

The genes are TRBV7-2 and TRBJ2-7, with a possible D match to TRBD2 (6 bases). V was trimmed by 1 base and J by 4 bases, leaving 11 bases between them. The germline V gene encodes CDR1 SGHTA and CDR2 FQGNSA. The CDR3 contains 14 residues. The CDR3 region is CASSLVTSSYEQYF. CDR3 nucleotide sequence: TGTGCCAGCAGCTTAGTGACTAGTAGTTACGAGCAGTACTTC.

The chain couples TRBV5-5 to TRBJ2-7, with D maybe TRBD1 (7 bases). CDR1 SGHKS and CDR2 YYEKEE come from the germline V gene (reference sequence). The CDR3 runs 14 residues. The V end was cut by 2 bases, the J end by 2 bases, with 11 bases between. The CDR3 nucleotides are TGTGCCAGCAGCTTAGGAGGGGGCACCTACGAGCAGTACTTC. Its protein is CASSLGGGTYEQYF.

The chain joins TRBV7-2 to TRBJ2-4; D not resolved. The germline gives CDR1 SGHTA, CDR2 FQGNSA. CDR3 size: 14 residues. V lost 5 bases, J lost 0 bases, and 8 bases lay in between. CDR3 sequence: CASSASGAKNIQYF. DNA for the CDR3: TGTGCCAGCAGCGCCAGTGGAGCCAAAAACATTCAGTACTTC.

A single count supports this clone. The chain is built from TRBV4-1 and TRBJ1-2; a possible D gene is TRBD1 (6 bases). The germline V and J ends were trimmed by 1 base and 4 bases, with 16 bases remaining between them. CDR3 length: 16 residues. Germline CDR1 and CDR2: MGHRA and YSYEKL. The CDR3 nucleotides read TGCGCCAGCAGCCAAGCCCCAGGGGCTGTTAGCTATGGCTACACCTTC. Its protein product is CASSQAPGAVSYGYTF.

J is TRBJ1-5 and V is TRBV28; the D gene is possibly TRBD1 (5 bases). The CDR3 is 15 residues long. Per the germline V gene, CDR1 is MDHEN and CDR2 is SYDVKM. Trimming stripped 3 bases from V and 4 bases from J, with 13 bases between. This CDR3 reads CASSLPGELNQPQHF. The CDR3 DNA follows: TGTGCCAGCAGTTTGCCGGGGGAGCTAAATCAGCCCCAGCATTTT.

This rearrangement joins TRBV7-8 to TRBJ2-7; possible D gene TRBD1, 6 bases. The CDR3 runs to 17 residues. Germline V gene data show CDR1 as SGHVS and CDR2 as FQNEAQ. The V gene lost 0 bases and the J gene lost 3 bases, with 18 bases spanning the gap. The CDR3 nucleotides read TGTGCCAGCAGCTTAGCCAGGGGATCATCCGCGGACTACGAGCAGTACTTC. This sequence encodes CASSLARGSSADYEQYF.

This chain uses TRBV5-4 with TRBJ2-5; TRBD2 agrees at 10 bases. This CDR3 comprises 18 residues. Germline CDR1 SGHNT, CDR2 YYREEE (reference sequence). Trimming at V came to 0 bases and at J to 2 bases, leaving 10 bases not matched to a gene. The CDR3 is CASSLGLVAGGGQETQYF. CDR3 coding DNA: TGTGCCAGCAGCTTGGGGCTGGTAGCGGGAGGAGGGCAAGAGACCCAGTACTTC.

The chain has TRBV5-4 and TRBJ2-3; 9 bases map to TRBD2. Germline-derived CDR1 and CDR2 are SGHNT and YYREEE (reference sequence). This CDR3 comprises 16 residues. The trim removed 4 bases at V and 6 bases at J, leaving 12 bases unmatched. The CDR3: CASSRAAGGLADTQYF. Written as DNA, the CDR3 is TGTGCCAGCAGCAGAGCAGCGGGGGGCCTTGCGGATACGCAGTATTTT.

V gene TRBV29-1 combines with J gene TRBJ2-1, with a weak D call TRBD2 (6 bases). Germline loops: CDR1 SQVTM, CDR2 ANQGSEA. The CDR3 totals 15 residues. V lost 4 bases to trimming and J lost 7 bases, with 20 bases between them. The CDR3 reads CSVGGSLAFGNEQFF. The CDR3, as DNA: TGCAGCGTTGGGGGGAGCCTAGCGTTTGGGAATGAGCAGTTCTTC.

CDR3 loop: CSACKREKLFF. CDR3 sequence (DNA): TGCAGTGCTTGTAAGAGGGAAAAACTGTTTTTT. The rearrangement uses TRBV20-1 and TRBJ1-4; D uncertain. Per the germline V gene, CDR1 is DFQATT and CDR2 is SNEGSKA (reference sequence). The CDR3 runs to 11 residues. V lost 5 bases and J lost 8, with 9 bases in between.

The gene calls are TRBV5-3 and TRBJ1-3; a weak D match, TRBD1 (6 bases). TRBV5-3 belongs to the ORF category, with a function that is uncertain. V lost 4 bases and J lost 4, with 15 bases in between. This CDR3 region has 15 residues. DNA for the CDR3: TGTGCCAGAAGCCTAAACAGGGATACGGGAAACACCATATATTTT. Residues: CARSLNRDTGNTIYF.